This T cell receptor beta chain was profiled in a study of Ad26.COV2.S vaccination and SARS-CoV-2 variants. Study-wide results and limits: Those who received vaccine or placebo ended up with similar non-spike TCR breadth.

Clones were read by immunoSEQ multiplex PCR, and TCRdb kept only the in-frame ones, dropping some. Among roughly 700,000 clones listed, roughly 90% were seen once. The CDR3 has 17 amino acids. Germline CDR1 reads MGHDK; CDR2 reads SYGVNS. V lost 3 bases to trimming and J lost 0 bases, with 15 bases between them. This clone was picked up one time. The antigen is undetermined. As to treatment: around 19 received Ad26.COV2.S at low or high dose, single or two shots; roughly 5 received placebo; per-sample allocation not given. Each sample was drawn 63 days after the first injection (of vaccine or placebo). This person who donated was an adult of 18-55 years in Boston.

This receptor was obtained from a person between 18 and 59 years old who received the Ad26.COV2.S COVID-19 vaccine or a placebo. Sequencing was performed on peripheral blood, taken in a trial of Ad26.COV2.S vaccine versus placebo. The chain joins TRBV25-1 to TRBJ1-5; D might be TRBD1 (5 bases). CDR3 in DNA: TGTGCCAGCAGTGAGGTGGGCCCAGGGCCTAGCAATCAGCCCCAGCATTTT. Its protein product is CASSEVGPGPSNQPQHF.